The clone carrying this TCR beta chain was observed once. Trimming took 5 bases from V and 9 from J; bases not matched to a gene: 8. CDR3 length equals 13 residues. Treg sorting used a CD4+CD25+CD127-/low gate. MiXCR, applied by TCRdb to the 5' RACE reads, yields one record per CDR3 protein. The sample has thousands of distinct CDR3 sequences, about three quarters seen once. The sample consisted of tumor-infiltrating Tregs sorted from the breast tumor. This TCR was sampled from a female donor with breast cancer. This chain joins TRBV12-3 or TRBV12-4 and TRBJ1-2, with 8 bases identical to TRBD1. DNA for the CDR3: TGTGCCAGCAGTCTGGACAGGGATGATCGCTACACCTTC. Residues: CASSLDRDDRYTF.